A single sample gave rise to the 32 T cell receptor beta chains below, sequenced in a study of T cell responses to AZD1222 COVID-19 vaccine. Assay: immunoSEQ multiplex PCR; the TCRdb copy retains only in-frame clones and omits some. The table has about 100,000 clones, 90% seen once. Here the sequenced sample was peripheral blood, taken on day 0 of AZD1222 vaccination. Receptor source: an adult in good health.

CDR3 in DNA: TGCGCCAGCAGCCAAGAGACCGGGGTTGGCCAGCCCCAGCATTTT. Protein sequence: CASSQETGVGQPQHF. The chain uses TRBV4-1 and TRBJ1-5, with D unclear. This CDR3 is 15 amino acids long. Germline CDR1 MGHRA, CDR2 YSYEKL. V lost 0 bases to trimming and J lost 7 bases, with 13 bases between them.

This clone was detected a few times. The V and J genes are TRBV19 and TRBJ2-3; perhaps D is TRBD1 or TRBD2 (5 bases each). The ends were cut back, 11 bases at V and 2 bases at J, with 20 bases in the middle. CDR1 and CDR2 (germline): LNHDA, SQIVND (reference sequence). This CDR3 comprises 15 residues. The CDR3 is CASKGRTDFTDTQYF. DNA of the CDR3: TGTGCCTCCAAGGGGCGGACGGACTTCACAGATACGCAGTATTTT.

The rearrangement joins TRBV10-2 to TRBJ2-1, with D tentatively TRBD1 (6 bases). Trimming shortened V by 6 bases and J by 9 bases, and 12 bases separated the two germline ends. The germline CDR1 and CDR2 sequences are WSHSY and SAAADI. This CDR3 region has 12 residues. This CDR3 reads CASSGTLGEQFF. CDR3 nucleotides: TGCGCCAGCAGCGGGACATTAGGTGAGCAGTTCTTC.

This chain joins TRBV30 and TRBJ1-2; TRBD1 matches at 11 bases. J was trimmed by 5 bases and V by 5 bases; bases with no gene match: 4. The length of the CDR3 is 13 residues. In germline, CDR1 is GTSNPN, CDR2 SVGIG (reference sequence). CDR3 region: CAWRDRGFYGYTF. CDR3 coding DNA: TGTGCCTGGCGGGACAGGGGGTTTTATGGCTACACCTTC.

This chain uses TRBV5-1 with TRBJ2-3; possibly TRBD1 for D (6 bases). The CDR3 spans 18 residues. Germline assignment: CDR1 SGHRS and CDR2 YFSETQ. Trimming left V 0 bases short and J 1 base short, with 18 bases between. This CDR3 reads CASSLGFGGSFGTDTQYF. CDR3 DNA: TGCGCCAGCAGCTTGGGGTTTGGGGGCAGTTTTGGCACAGATACGCAGTATTTT.

The chain carries TRBV2 and TRBJ2-2, with D unresolved. Germline loops: CDR1 SNHLY, CDR2 FYNNEI. Trimming shortened V by 2 bases and J by 3 bases, and 10 bases separated the two germline ends. The length of the CDR3 is 15 residues. The CDR3 nucleotides are TGTGCCAGCAGTGAAAGTCAGAGCCACACCGGGGAGCTGTTTTTT. Translation gives CASSESQSHTGELFF.

The table lists this clone with a few counts. CDR3 sequence (DNA): TGTGCCAGTAGTGGGGCTTACAATGAAAAACTGTTTTTT. Translated: CASSGAYNEKLFF. The V gene is TRBV19, the J gene TRBJ1-4; D is perhaps TRBD1 (5 bases). The CDR3 is 13 residues long. Trimming removed 5 bases at V and 5 bases at J, with 9 bases between. CDR1 and CDR2 (germline): LNHDA, SQIVND (reference sequence).

This sequence joins TRBV19 and TRBJ1-1; the D is unclear. CDR1 and CDR2 from the germline V gene are LNHDA and SQIVND (reference sequence). The V gene lost 5 bases and the J gene lost 2 bases, with 6 bases spanning the gap. This CDR3 comprises 12 residues. CDR3 sequence: CASSRLNTEAFF. The DNA for the CDR3 is TGTGCCAGTAGTCGTCTAAACACTGAAGCTTTCTTT.

The chain employs TRBV5-1 and TRBJ2-7, with D perhaps TRBD1 (5 bases). CDR3 length: 14 residues. V was clipped by 0 bases and J by 4 bases, with 11 bases between them. Germline V lookup: CDR1 SGHRS, CDR2 YFSETQ. Written as DNA, the CDR3 is TGCGCCAGCAGCTTGGTAGGGGTTGGTTACGAGCAGTACTTC. Translating gives CASSLVGVGYEQYF.

The sample holds a few counts of this clone. The chain has TRBV28 and TRBJ1-3; D is possibly TRBD1 (5 bases). The CDR3 has 13 residues. V gave up 11 bases and J gave up 4 bases, with 15 bases separating them. Germline loops: CDR1 MDHEN, CDR2 SYDVKM. In DNA form, the CDR3 reads TGTGCCGGGGGGGACCTTACCGGAAACACCATATATTTT. As protein: CAGGDLTGNTIYF.

This clone appeared once. A junction end diverges from the germline sequence, so it may reflect a read error. This sequence joins TRBV12-3 or TRBV12-4 and TRBJ1-1; D is possibly TRBD1 (6 bases). This CDR3 contains 12 residues. The CDR3 bases are TGTGCCAGCAGTTTCCGACAGGCTGAGGCTTTCTTT. Its protein is CASSFRQAEAFF.

On this clone: This sample includes further DNA sequences coding for the same CDR3. The chain uses TRBV5-1 and TRBJ1-2, with D maybe TRBD1 (5 bases). Per germline, CDR1 SGHRS and CDR2 YFSETQ. Deletions cut 0 bases from V and 2 bases from J, with 5 bases between. This CDR3 spans 13 amino acids. CDR3 in DNA: TGCGCCAGCAGCTTGGCAGGGAACTATGGCTACACCTTC. Protein: CASSLAGNYGYTF.

V gene TRBV18 combines with J gene TRBJ1-1; D unresolved. CDR1 and CDR2 (germline): KGHSH, LQKENI. Trimming pared 3 bases from V and 0 bases from J, leaving 11 bases between. This CDR3 contains 15 residues. The CDR3 is CASSPEYSMNTEAFF. The CDR3 DNA reads as TGTGCCAGCTCACCGGAGTATTCCATGAACACTGAAGCTTTCTTT.

The chain combines TRBV25-1 with TRBJ1-1, with D possibly being TRBD1 (6 bases). Per the germline V gene, CDR1 is MGHDK and CDR2 is SYGVNS. The V and J ends lost 4 bases and 1 base respectively, with 16 bases between them. The CDR3 is 16 residues long. This CDR3 is CASSGGTPKGNTEAFF. CDR3 coding DNA: TGTGCCAGCAGTGGGGGGACACCTAAGGGGAACACTGAAGCTTTCTTT.

This sequence joins TRBV29-1 and TRBJ1-2; D might be TRBD1 (6 bases). The CDR3 sequence is 13 residues long. V lost 7 bases, J lost 6 bases, and 18 bases lay in between. Looked up from germline, CDR1 is SQVTM and CDR2 is ANQGSEA. The CDR3 DNA reads TGCAGCGGGGTACGACAGGCAGAGGATGGCTACACCTTC. Protein: CSGVRQAEDGYTF.

This clone was counted a few times. This chain joins TRBV5-1 and TRBJ1-1; 9 nucleotides line up with TRBD1. The V gene end was trimmed by 4 bases and the J gene end by 5 bases; junction bases not matched to a gene: 6. The CDR3 runs to 14 residues. CDR1 is SGHRS and CDR2 is YFSETQ in the germline V gene. The CDR3 loop reads CASSRQGGETEAFF. The CDR3 nucleotides are TGCGCCAGCAGCCGACAGGGGGGTGAAACTGAAGCTTTCTTT.

This clone was seen only once. The CDR3 nucleotides read TGTGCCAGCAGCGAGGGGGGTACCAATCAGCCCCAGCATTTT. It encodes CASSEGGTNQPQHF. This chain joins TRBV9 and TRBJ1-5; weak D call: TRBD1 (6 bases). Germline lookup yields CDR1 SGDLS and CDR2 YYNGEE. The V end lost 3 bases, the J end lost 3 bases, and 10 bases lay between the germline ends. The CDR3 consists of 14 residues. The whole variable domain, remainder taken from reference TRBV9 and TRBJ1-5, is DSGVTQTPKHLITATGQRVTLRCSPRSGDLSVYWYQQSLDQGLQFLIQYYNGEERAKGNILERFSAQQFPDLHSELNLSSLELGDSALYFCASSEGGTNQPQHFGDGTRLSIL.

This clone was counted only a few times. The J gene is TRBJ2-7, the V gene TRBV2; D is possibly TRBD1 or TRBD2 (5 bases each). Trimming cost V 6 bases and J 0 bases, with 18 bases left between them. This CDR3 has 16 amino acids. The germline V gene encodes CDR1 SNHLY and CDR2 FYNNEI. CDR3 amino acids: CASRDSGRYLSYEQYF. In nucleotides, the CDR3 is TGTGCCAGCAGGGATTCGGGACGGTACCTCTCCTACGAGCAGTACTTC. The full variable domain, with the rest looked up from reference TRBV2 and TRBJ2-7, is EPEVTQTPSHQVTQMGQEVILRCVPISNHLYFYWYRQILGQKVEFLVSFYNNEISEKSEIFDDQFSVERPDGSNFTLKIRSTKLEDSAMYFCASRDSGRYLSYEQYFGPGTRLTVT.

The genes are TRBV2 and TRBJ1-5; a weak D match, TRBD1 (6 bases). V was clipped by 6 bases and J by 2 bases, with 14 bases between them. Germline CDR1 is SNHLY and CDR2 is FYNNEI. The CDR3 is 15 residues long. The CDR3 coding sequence is TGTGCCAGCAGGGGATACAGGGCGGGCAATCAGCCCCAGCATTTT. Its translation: CASRGYRAGNQPQHF.

The CDR3 region is CASSQDQAPDGSEQYF. The CDR3 coding sequence is TGTGCCAGCAGCCAAGATCAGGCACCCGATGGGAGCGAGCAGTACTTC. This chain uses TRBV4-2 with TRBJ2-7; maybe TRBD2 (5 bases). Germline lookup yields CDR1 LGHNA and CDR2 YNFKEQ. The V gene lost 0 bases and the J gene lost 6 bases, with 18 bases spanning the gap. The CDR3 sequence is 16 residues long.

This chain joins TRBV27 and TRBJ1-1, with TRBD1 as a possible D gene (6 bases). This CDR3 is 13 amino acids long. V was pared by 3 bases and J by 8 bases, with 13 bases between. Per germline, CDR1 MNHEY and CDR2 SMNVEV (reference sequence). CDR3: CASSFFPGVEAFF. As DNA, the CDR3 is TGTGCCAGCAGTTTTTTCCCAGGGGTCGAAGCTTTCTTT.

The chain combines TRBV5-1 with TRBJ2-1, with 10 nucleotides matching TRBD1. Germline values: CDR1 SGHRS, CDR2 YFSETQ. After removal of 0 bases from V and 10 bases from J, the junction contained 7 bases not matched to a gene. The CDR3 consists of 15 residues. This CDR3 is CASSLAETGGFEQFF. The CDR3 nucleotides read TGCGCCAGCAGCTTGGCCGAGACAGGGGGCTTCGAGCAGTTCTTC.

The rearrangement joins TRBV19 to TRBJ2-7; TRBD1 matches 8 bases. J lost 5 bases, V lost 5 bases, and 11 bases had no gene match. The germline CDR1 and CDR2 sequences are LNHDA and SQIVND (reference sequence). This CDR3 contains 15 residues. CDR3 amino acids: CASSPPDRAVHEQYF. CDR3 nucleotide sequence: TGTGCCAGTAGTCCTCCGGACAGGGCAGTCCACGAGCAGTACTTC.

This sequence joins TRBV28 and TRBJ1-1; D remains unclear. CDR3 length equals 15 residues. The germline V gene has CDR1 MDHEN and CDR2 SYDVKM. V shed 6 bases and J shed 1 base, with 15 bases lying between them. The CDR3 is CASRSSLQPNTEAFF. The CDR3 DNA sequence: TGTGCCAGCAGATCGTCGCTTCAGCCGAACACTGAAGCTTTCTTT. The full variable domain, with the rest looked up from reference TRBV28 and TRBJ1-1, is DVKVTQSSRYLVKRTGEKVFLECVQDMDHENMFWYRQDPGLGLRLIYFSYDVKMKEKGDIPEGYSVSREKKERFSLILESASTNQTSMYLCASRSSLQPNTEAFFGQGTRLTVV.

The chain combines TRBV6-5 with TRBJ1-4; D gene uncertain. The germline V gene encodes CDR1 MNHEY and CDR2 SVGAGI. V dropped 4 bases and J dropped 7 bases, with 10 bases sitting between them. CDR3 size: 13 residues. This chain's CDR3 is CASSLADAEKLFF. The CDR3 DNA is TGTGCCAGCAGTTTAGCGGATGCTGAAAAACTGTTTTTT.

This chain connects TRBV19 to TRBJ2-5, with D maybe TRBD2 (5 bases). This CDR3 is 13 amino acids long. Germline assignment: CDR1 LNHDA and CDR2 SQIVND (reference sequence). V dropped 5 bases and J dropped 5 bases, with 12 bases sitting between them. CDR3 bases: TGTGCCAGTAGTGACGTAGCGCGGGAGACCCAGTACTTC. Amino acid sequence: CASSDVARETQYF. The whole variable domain, remainder taken from reference TRBV19 and TRBJ2-5, is DGGITQSPKYLFRKEGQNVTLSCEQNLNHDAMYWYRQDPGQGLRLIYYSQIVNDFQKGDIAEGYSVSREKKESFPLTVTSAQKNPTAFYLCASSDVARETQYFGPGTRLLVL.

The V and J genes are TRBV28 and TRBJ1-2, with D perhaps TRBD1 (5 bases). The CDR3 consists of 13 residues. V was cut by 3 bases and J by 2 bases, with 7 bases left in between. Germline assignment: CDR1 MDHEN and CDR2 SYDVKM. CDR3 nucleotide sequence: TGTGCCAGCAGTTTGCGGGGGAACTATGGCTACACCTTC. Its translation: CASSLRGNYGYTF.

This chain joins TRBV29-1 and TRBJ1-4; D is undetermined. Germline V CDR1 and CDR2: SQVTM, ANQGSEA. V lost 5 bases to trimming and J lost 3 bases, with 4 bases between them. The CDR3 covers 11 residues. The CDR3: CSVRANEKLFF. DNA for the CDR3: TGCAGCGTTCGGGCTAATGAAAAACTGTTTTTT.

The chain carries TRBV2 and TRBJ2-7; no firm D call. Per the germline V gene, CDR1 is SNHLY and CDR2 is FYNNEI. V was clipped by 4 bases and J by 5 bases, with 15 bases between them. The CDR3 has 14 amino acids. The CDR3 sequence: CASSGYGYQDEQYF. For the CDR3, the DNA is TGTGCCAGCAGTGGCTACGGGTACCAGGACGAGCAGTACTTC.

This chain uses TRBV9 with TRBJ2-3; TRBD1 matches 8 bases. The CDR3 sequence is 16 residues long. The ends lost 4 bases at V and 2 bases at J; junction bases unmatched: 9. Per germline, CDR1 SGDLS and CDR2 YYNGEE. The DNA of the CDR3 is TGTGCCAGCAGCACTCCCGACAGGGGAGTCACAGATACGCAGTATTTT. As protein: CASSTPDRGVTDTQYF.

This chain connects TRBV2 to TRBJ1-3, with D possibly being TRBD1 (5 bases). The CDR3 has 12 amino acids. The germline V gene encodes CDR1 SNHLY and CDR2 FYNNEI. Trimming pared 6 bases from V and 2 bases from J, leaving 5 bases between. The CDR3 region is CASRGPGNTIYF. Written as DNA, the CDR3 is TGTGCCAGCAGGGGGCCTGGAAACACCATATATTTT.

The V and J genes are TRBV6-1 and TRBJ2-3; the D gene could be TRBD1 or TRBD2 (6 bases each). The germline V gene has CDR1 MNHNS and CDR2 SASEGT. The V end lost 6 bases, the J end lost 2 bases, and 18 bases lay between the germline ends. The CDR3 contains 16 residues. In DNA, the CDR3 is TGTGCCAGCAGGGAATCGACAGGCGGGGACACAGATACGCAGTATTTT. Protein sequence: CASRESTGGDTDTQYF.